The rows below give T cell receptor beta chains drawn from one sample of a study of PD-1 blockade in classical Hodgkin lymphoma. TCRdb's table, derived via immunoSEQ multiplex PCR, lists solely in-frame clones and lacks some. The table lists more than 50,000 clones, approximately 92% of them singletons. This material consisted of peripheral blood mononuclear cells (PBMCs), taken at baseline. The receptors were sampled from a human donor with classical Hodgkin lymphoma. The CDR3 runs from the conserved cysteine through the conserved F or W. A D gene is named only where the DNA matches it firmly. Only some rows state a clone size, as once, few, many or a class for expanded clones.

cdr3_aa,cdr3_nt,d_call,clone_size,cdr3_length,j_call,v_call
CASSSWPRGRSYGYTF,TGTGCCAGCAGCTCCTGGCCCCGGGGAAGATCCTATGGCTACACCTTC,NA,NA,16,TRBJ1-2,TRBV7-2
CASHAITHRPNSTEAFF,TGTGCCAGTCACGCAATAACGCATCGACCGAACAGCACTGAAGCTTTCTTT,NA,NA,17,TRBJ1-1,TRBV7-9
CASSLGTYYEQYF,TGTGCCAGCAGCTTGGGGACTTACTACGAGCAGTACTTC,NA,NA,13,TRBJ2-7,TRBV25-1
CASSEALPSGGIQYF,TGTGCCAGCAGTGAAGCGCTTCCGTCAGGGGGCATTCAGTACTTC,TRBD1,NA,15,TRBJ2-4,TRBV2
CASSSDRISTNEKLFF,TGTGCCAGCAGTTCGGACAGAATCTCAACTAATGAAAAACTGTTTTTT,NA,once,16,TRBJ1-4,TRBV2
CASSVVSPGELFF,TGTGCCAGCAGCGTAGTTAGCCCCGGGGAGCTGTTTTTT,NA,NA,13,TRBJ2-2,TRBV9
CASSIVPSGGEQFF,TGTGCCAGTAGTATTGTCCCTAGCGGGGGTGAGCAGTTCTTC,TRBD2,NA,14,TRBJ2-1,TRBV19
CATSRVGPTEKLFF,TGTGCCACCAGCCGAGTTGGTCCAACTGAAAAACTGTTTTTT,NA,NA,14,TRBJ1-4,TRBV5-4
CASSPGTPDLGGYTF,TGCGCCAGCAGCCCCGGGACCCCAGATCTCGGTGGCTACACCTTC,NA,NA,15,TRBJ1-2,TRBV5-1
CASSAPTGLYNSPLHF,TGTGCCAGCAGTGCTCCGACGGGACTTTATAATTCACCCCTCCACTTT,NA,few,16,TRBJ1-6,TRBV25-1
CASSGPGGLGNQPQHF,TGTGCCAGCTCAGGCCCAGGGGGCCTGGGCAATCAGCCCCAGCATTTT,TRBD1,NA,16,TRBJ1-5,TRBV18
CASGRDRKNEKLFF,TGTGCCAGCGGCAGGGACAGGAAAAATGAAAAACTGTTTTTT,TRBD1,NA,14,TRBJ1-4,TRBV6-5
CASGPPTNEKLFF,TGTGCCAGTGGGCCGCCAACTAATGAAAAACTGTTTTTT,NA,NA,13,TRBJ1-4,TRBV2
CASREAGGRETQYF,TGTGCCAGCAGAGAGGCAGGGGGCCGGGAGACCCAGTACTTC,TRBD1,NA,14,TRBJ2-5,TRBV6-5